The 32 T cell receptor beta chains below were found in one sample sequenced in a study of blood T cell repertoires in COVID-19. Assay used: immunoSEQ multiplex PCR; TCRdb lists only in-frame clones, some missing. The sample has 98,000 or so clones, roughly 84% seen once; the top ten hold 10% to 15%. Sequencing was carried out using peripheral blood. The receptors were sampled from a woman aged 55-69 years in a cohort sampled during active or convalescent COVID-19.

This sequence joins TRBV3-1 (or the pseudogene TRBV3-2) and TRBJ2-5; 7 positions match TRBD2. Unmatched junction bases numbered 11, after V lost 2 bases and J lost 5 bases. Per the germline V gene, CDR1 is LGHDT and CDR2 is YNNKEL (reference sequence). This CDR3 region has 16 residues. DNA for the CDR3: TGTGCCAGCAGCCAAACAGCGGGGATCTCGGGGGAGACCCAGTACTTC. Protein sequence: CASSQTAGISGETQYF.

This clone was counted a single time. The rearrangement joins TRBV5-4 to TRBJ1-2, with 7 bases lining up with TRBD1. Trimming cost V 5 bases and J 8 bases; bases outside gene matches: 9. This CDR3 is 13 amino acids long. Germline values: CDR1 SGHNT, CDR2 YYREEE (reference sequence). CDR3 region: CASSFDRVGGYTF. CDR3 nucleotides: TGTGCCAGCAGTTTCGACAGGGTGGGCGGCTACACCTTC.

The CDR3 loop is CASSLGGGNEQYF. CDR3 nucleotides: TGTGCCAGCAGCTTGGGTGGAGGGAACGAGCAGTACTTC. The V gene is TRBV5-5, the J gene TRBJ2-7; D is perhaps TRBD2 (6 bases). The V gene's germline CDR1 is SGHKS and CDR2 YYEKEE (reference sequence). V was cut by 0 bases and J by 5 bases, with 9 bases left in between. The CDR3 totals 13 residues.

The genes are TRBV4-1 and TRBJ2-7, with D uncertain. Germline V gene sequence: CDR1 MGHRA, CDR2 YSYEKL. CDR3 length equals 14 residues. V lost 0 bases and J 2 bases, leaving 8 bases between the germline ends. The CDR3 nucleotides read TGCGCCAGCAGCCAAGATTGGGCAACCTACGAGCAGTACTTC. Residues: CASSQDWATYEQYF.

The chain uses TRBV10-3 and TRBJ1-1, with 9 positions matching TRBD1. CDR3 size: 14 residues. J was trimmed by 11 bases and V by 7 bases; bases with no gene match: 14. Germline loops: CDR1 ENHRY, CDR2 SYGVKD. CDR3 region: CAITKDRGALEAFF. The CDR3 DNA is TGTGCCATCACTAAGGACAGGGGTGCTCTGGAGGCTTTCTTT.

The chain recombines TRBV7-6 with TRBJ2-3, with unresolved D. The CDR3 is 13 amino acids. Trimming took off 2 bases at V and 3 bases at J, with 6 bases between the two ends. Germline V gene lookup returns CDR1 SGHVS and CDR2 FNYEAQ. For the CDR3, the DNA is TGTGCCAGCAGCTTACAACTTACAGATACGCAGTATTTT. The encoded protein is CASSLQLTDTQYF.

The rearrangement links TRBV23-1 to TRBJ1-2; 7 bases fit TRBD1. TRBV23-1 is reported as an ORF; its role is uncertain. J was trimmed by 7 bases and V by 3 bases; bases with no gene match: 8. The CDR3 loop spans 14 amino acids. The CDR3 spells CASSQLPGGTGYTF. CDR3 in DNA: TGCGCCAGCAGTCAGTTGCCAGGGGGAACTGGCTACACCTTC.

V gene TRBV28 combines with J gene TRBJ1-1, with D unclear. The V and J ends lost 6 bases and 1 base respectively, with 15 bases between them. The CDR3 has 15 residues. Germline V gene lookup returns CDR1 MDHEN and CDR2 SYDVKM. DNA of the CDR3: TGTGCCAGCAGCCCCCCCTCCTCTAGGAACACTGAAGCTTTCTTT. This sequence encodes CASSPPSSRNTEAFF.

The chain links TRBV2 to TRBJ1-6, with 11 bases matching TRBD1. The CDR3 runs 15 residues. Trimming cost V 7 bases and J 8 bases; bases outside gene matches: 7. Germline V gene data show CDR1 as SNHLY and CDR2 as FYNNEI. The CDR3 loop reads CASIKGQGAYSPLHF. CDR3 nucleotide sequence: TGTGCCAGCATCAAAGGACAGGGGGCATATTCACCCCTCCACTTT.

In its sample, this clone was seen once. This rearrangement joins TRBV5-1 to TRBJ2-7; 8 bases match TRBD2. The trim removed 4 bases at V and 0 bases at J, leaving 6 bases unmatched. CDR3 length: 15 residues. Germline CDR1 SGHRS, CDR2 YFSETQ. CDR3 loop: CASSSPSGSSYEQYF. The CDR3 region has the DNA TGCGCCAGCAGCAGCCCGAGCGGGAGCTCCTACGAGCAGTACTTC.

This clone was seen a handful of times. The chain couples TRBV28 to TRBJ1-1; D remains unclear. In germline, CDR1 is MDHEN, CDR2 SYDVKM. The CDR3 is 11 residues long. V was cut by 7 bases and J by 5 bases, with 8 bases left in between. CDR3 sequence reads: CASTGRTEAFF. The CDR3 coding sequence is TGTGCCAGCACGGGTCGGACTGAAGCTTTCTTT.

This chain links TRBV9 with TRBJ1-2; 10 nucleotides line up with TRBD1. In germline, CDR1 is SGDLS, CDR2 YYNGEE. The J segment lost 14 bases and the V segment lost 2 bases, leaving 9 bases of the junction unmatched. The CDR3 consists of 13 residues. CDR3 sequence (DNA): TGTGCCAGCAGCGTGTGGGGGACAGGGGTGGAAACCTTC. Its protein product is CASSVWGTGVETF. The whole variable domain, filled in from reference TRBV9 and TRBJ1-2, reads DSGVTQTPKHLITATGQRVTLRCSPRSGDLSVYWYQQSLDQGLQFLIQYYNGEERAKGNILERFSAQQFPDLHSELNLSSLELGDSALYFCASSVWGTGVETFGSGTRLTVV.

This clone was counted only a few times. The V and J genes are TRBV6-5 and TRBJ1-1; the D gene is possibly TRBD1 (5 bases). V lost 1 base, J lost 6 bases, and 15 bases lay in between. From germline, CDR1 is MNHEY and CDR2 SVGAGI. This CDR3 spans 15 amino acids. The CDR3 coding sequence is TGTGCCAGCAGTTACTTTCAGGCAGGAGGGGCTGAAGCTTTCTTT. Translating it yields CASSYFQAGGAEAFF.

This clone was observed a single time. V is TRBV5-1 and J is TRBJ2-7; 8 bases fit TRBD2. Trimming removed 5 bases from V and 1 base from J; junction bases left unmatched: 8. This CDR3 has 15 residues. Germline V gene data show CDR1 as SGHRS and CDR2 as YFSETQ. The CDR3, as DNA: TGCGCCAGCAGTCCCGCGGGGGGCCCTTCCTACGAGCAGTACTTC. Protein sequence: CASSPAGGPSYEQYF.

CDR3 sequence (DNA): TGTGCCAGTAGGCCTCAGGGGGGATCCTACAATGAGCAGTTCTTC. The encoded protein is CASRPQGGSYNEQFF. The rearrangement joins TRBV19 to TRBJ2-1; the D gene is possibly TRBD1 (7 bases). The CDR3 runs to 15 residues. Germline V lookup: CDR1 LNHDA, CDR2 SQIVND (reference sequence). Deletions cut 6 bases from V and 1 base from J, with 13 bases between.

J is TRBJ1-5 and V is TRBV3-1 (or the pseudogene TRBV3-2); TRBD1 matches at 10 bases. The junction had 1 base not matched to a gene; V was cut back by 6 bases and J by 2 bases. The CDR3 sequence is 14 residues long. Germline V gene lookup returns CDR1 LGHDT and CDR2 YNNKEL (reference sequence). CDR3 sequence: CASRGTGGNQPQHF. Here the CDR3 DNA reads TGTGCCAGCAGAGGGACAGGGGGCAATCAGCCCCAGCATTTT.

In this sample, this clone turned up once. V is TRBV19 and J is TRBJ2-1; 14 nucleotides agree with TRBD2. The CDR3 is 14 residues long. With V trimmed by 10 bases and J by 9 bases, 8 bases remained unmatched. Germline CDR1 is LNHDA and CDR2 is SQIVND (reference sequence). CDR3 nucleotide sequence: TGTGCCACCAACTTCGGGACTAGCGGGGGTGAGCAGTTCTTC. This sequence encodes CATNFGTSGGEQFF.

The chain recombines TRBV5-5 with TRBJ1-5; D unresolved. The CDR3 loop spans 16 amino acids. Between the trimmed V and J ends, which lost 2 bases and 2 bases, there was a span of 14 bases. CDR1 and CDR2 (germline): SGHKS, YYEKEE (reference sequence). This CDR3 is CASSFTGIYGNQPQHF. The DNA for the CDR3 is TGTGCCAGCAGCTTCACGGGGATCTATGGCAATCAGCCCCAGCATTTT.

This clone was observed a few times. The V gene is TRBV10-3, the J gene TRBJ2-3; D call uncertain. The CDR3 extends over 16 amino acids. The ends were cut back, 0 bases at V and 0 bases at J, with 10 bases in the middle. Germline lookup yields CDR1 ENHRY and CDR2 SYGVKD. The DNA for the CDR3 is TGTGCCATCAGTGAGTCTGAGGTAACTAGCACAGATACGCAGTATTTT. It translates to CAISESEVTSTDTQYF.

This clone was observed a handful of times. The chain combines TRBV27 with TRBJ2-1, with 7 bases matching TRBD2. The V gene's germline CDR1 is MNHEY and CDR2 SMNVEV (reference sequence). CDR3 length: 18 residues. The J segment lost 2 bases and the V segment lost 4 bases, leaving 14 bases of the junction unmatched. The CDR3 sequence: CASSSLQLLADPYNEQFF. The DNA of the CDR3 is TGTGCCAGCAGTTCCCTACAACTGCTAGCGGATCCCTACAATGAGCAGTTCTTC.

This sequence joins TRBV7-3 and TRBJ2-2, with 10 bases aligning to TRBD2. The germline CDR1 and CDR2 sequences are SGHTA and FQGTGA. The trim removed 5 bases at V and 7 bases at J, leaving 10 bases unmatched. The CDR3 sequence is 16 residues long. CDR3 nucleotides: TGTGCCAGCAGCCCGAAGCTAGCGGGAGATCACGGGGAGCTGTTTTTT. This encodes CASSPKLAGDHGELFF.

The chain is built from TRBV5-6 and TRBJ1-3, with a tentative D call TRBD1 (6 bases). Germline-derived CDR1 and CDR2 are SGHDT and YYEEEE. Trimming shortened V by 1 base and J by 0 bases, and 8 bases separated the two germline ends. The CDR3 has 15 residues. CDR3 sequence: CASSLTGSSGNTIYF. The CDR3 region has the DNA TGTGCCAGCAGCTTGACAGGGAGCTCTGGAAACACCATATATTTT.

DNA for the CDR3: TGTGCCAGCAGCCCCTACCGCCCGGGGGAGGTCAGCTACACCTTC. The encoded protein is CASSPYRPGEVSYTF. The rearrangement uses TRBV9 and TRBJ1-2; TRBD1 is a possible D gene (5 bases). With 4 bases removed from V and 9 bases from J, the gap between germline ends came to 22 bases. The germline CDR1 and CDR2 sequences are SGDLS and YYNGEE. The CDR3 is 15 residues long.

In its sample, this clone was seen once. The rearrangement joins TRBV9 to TRBJ2-3; TRBD2 aligns across 9 bases. CDR3 size: 15 residues. The V gene's germline CDR1 is SGDLS and CDR2 YYNGEE. Trimming removed 2 bases from V and 3 bases from J; junction bases left unmatched: 4. The CDR3 nucleotides are TGTGCCAGCAGCGTGGCGGGGGGGCTTACAGATACGCAGTATTTT. Translated: CASSVAGGLTDTQYF.

This chain uses TRBV5-1 with TRBJ2-7; 12 nucleotides align to TRBD2. Looked up from germline, CDR1 is SGHRS and CDR2 is YFSETQ. V dropped 4 bases and J dropped 0; count of bases not matched to a gene: 14. This CDR3 region has 19 residues. CDR3 sequence reads: CASSGTLPLAGGSSYEQYF. CDR3 in DNA: TGCGCCAGCAGCGGGACCCTGCCTCTAGCGGGAGGGAGCTCCTACGAGCAGTACTTC.

Points on this clone: An end of the junction differs from the germline gene, which may be a read error. This chain uses TRBV9 with TRBJ2-6; the D is unclear. Germline V gives CDR1 SGDLS, CDR2 YYNGEE. The CDR3 is 17 amino acids. The CDR3 bases are TGTGCCAGCAGCGTAGGAGCCCGGGTGGCTGGCGCCAACGTCCTGACTTTC. It yields the protein CASSVGARVAGANVLTF.

V and J are TRBV11-2 and TRBJ1-2; D gene uncertain. CDR3 length equals 11 residues. The germline V gene encodes CDR1 SGHAT and CDR2 FQNNGV. Trimming stripped 3 bases from V and 9 bases from J, with 8 bases between. The DNA for the CDR3 is TGTGCCAGCAGCTTCCACTTGAGCTACACCTTC. This sequence encodes CASSFHLSYTF.

The rearrangement links TRBV6-5 to TRBJ2-1; 9 bases are a match to TRBD2. V trimming: 11 bases; J trimming: 10 bases; junction bases outside the gene matches: 9. The CDR3 sequence is 12 residues long. Germline assignment: CDR1 MNHEY and CDR2 SVGAGI. CDR3 sequence: CAAAGGPGEQFF. CDR3 in DNA: TGTGCCGCCGCGGGAGGGCCAGGGGAGCAGTTCTTC.

This chain links TRBV6-2 or TRBV6-3 with TRBJ2-7; TRBD1 agrees at 12 bases. Trimming took 5 bases from V and 2 from J; bases not matched to a gene: 16. Germline V lookup: CDR1 MNHEY, CDR2 SVGEGT. The CDR3 has 19 amino acids. The CDR3 nucleotides read TGTGCCAGCAGTGGATTCCCCACCCGGGACAGGGGGCGCCCCTACGAGCAGTACTTC. Its protein is CASSGFPTRDRGRPYEQYF.

In the case of this clone: An end of the junction does not agree with germline; a read error may underlie this. The V and J genes are TRBV4-1 and TRBJ2-5; no definite D call. The CDR3 extends over 13 amino acids. Germline-derived CDR1 and CDR2 are MGHRA and YSYEKL. The CDR3 DNA is TGCGCCAGCAGCCAGACCATCCAAGAGGCCCAGTACTTC. This codes for CASSQTIQEAQYF.

This chain connects TRBV5-1 to TRBJ2-3; a possible D gene is TRBD2 (5 bases). The germline V gene has CDR1 SGHRS and CDR2 YFSETQ. Trimming cost V 3 bases and J 6 bases, with 14 bases left between them. This CDR3 is 14 amino acids long. The CDR3 region has the DNA TGCGCCAGCAGCTCACCCTCCGAGGGCGATACGCAGTATTTT. Translating it yields CASSSPSEGDTQYF.

The CDR3 DNA reads TGTGCCAGCAGCTATAATCCGGGACAGCCTCGGCACACCTTC. Protein sequence: CASSYNPGQPRHTF. V is TRBV9 and J is TRBJ1-2, with 7 bases that match TRBD1. Germline-derived CDR1 and CDR2 are SGDLS and YYNGEE. Unmatched junction bases numbered 15, after V lost 4 bases and J lost 12 bases. The CDR3 is made up of 14 amino acids.